Listed below are T cell receptor beta chains from one sample, sequenced in a study of cytomegalovirus exposure and HLA in healthy donors. The assay was immunoSEQ multiplex PCR, and TCRdb's table has in-frame clones only and misses some. The sample table includes about 200,000 clones. The sample comprised PBMCs. Receptors were obtained from a woman under 40 in good health and CMV-seropositive. Each CDR3 is given with its conserved first and last residue. Fields, in order: V gene, J gene, D gene, CDR3 DNA, CDR3 protein. The D gene is left open where the match is weak.

V gene: TRBV6-1
J gene: TRBJ2-2
D gene: NA
CDR3 DNA: TGTGCCAGCAGTTGGGGGGGCAGTACGACCGGGGAGCTGTTTTTT
CDR3 protein: CASSWGGSTTGELFF

V gene: TRBV19
J gene: TRBJ1-2
D gene: NA
CDR3 DNA: TGTGCCAGTACCCCGGGGCAGGGGCTATTTTACTTC
CDR3 protein: CASTPGQGLFYF

V gene: TRBV5-5
J gene: TRBJ1-2
D gene: NA
CDR3 DNA: TGTGCCAGCAGCCCGAGCATCGGCTACACCTTC
CDR3 protein: CASSPSIGYTF

V gene: TRBV29-1
J gene: TRBJ1-4
D gene: NA
CDR3 DNA: TGCAGCGTCGGGGGGGAGACTAATGAAAAACTGTTTTTT
CDR3 protein: CSVGGETNEKLFF

V gene: TRBV6-5
J gene: TRBJ2-7
D gene: TRBD1
CDR3 DNA: TGTGCCAGCAGAGACAGGGGGCGTCTCTACGAGCAGTACTTC
CDR3 protein: CASRDRGRLYEQYF

V gene: TRBV28
J gene: TRBJ2-1
D gene: TRBD2
CDR3 DNA: TGTGCCAGCAGTCCAAGCCGGGACTACCACGAGCAGTTCTTC
CDR3 protein: CASSPSRDYHEQFF

V gene: TRBV30
J gene: TRBJ2-7
D gene: NA
CDR3 DNA: TGTGCCTGGGGGACTCCAGAGGGAGCCGAGCAGTACTTC
CDR3 protein: CAWGTPEGAEQYF

V gene: TRBV2
J gene: TRBJ2-2
D gene: NA
CDR3 DNA: TGTGCCAGCAATGGACAGACCGCTAGGACCGGGGAGCTGTTTTTT
CDR3 protein: CASNGQTARTGELFF

V gene: TRBV6-5
J gene: TRBJ2-1
D gene: TRBD1
CDR3 DNA: TGTGCCAGCAGTTACGCGACAGGGCTGACCTACAATGAGCAGTTCTTC
CDR3 protein: CASSYATGLTYNEQFF

V gene: TRBV18
J gene: TRBJ2-7
D gene: TRBD1
CDR3 DNA: TGTGCCAGCTCACCACAGACAGGGATTGGGGAGCAGTACTTC
CDR3 protein: CASSPQTGIGEQYF

V gene: TRBV14
J gene: TRBJ1-4
D gene: NA
CDR3 DNA: TGTGCCAGCAGCTCGATCGGAGGGCCTGCAACTAATGAAAAACTGTTTTTT
CDR3 protein: CASSSIGGPATNEKLFF

V gene: TRBV6-5
J gene: TRBJ2-7
D gene: NA
CDR3 DNA: TGTGCCAGCAGTTACCGTCGCGGGAACTACGAGCAGTACTTC
CDR3 protein: CASSYRRGNYEQYF

V gene: TRBV28
J gene: TRBJ2-5
D gene: NA
CDR3 DNA: TGTGCCAGCAGTTTTGGTGTTCAACTAGATCAAGAGACCCAGTACTTC
CDR3 protein: CASSFGVQLDQETQYF

V gene: TRBV7-6
J gene: TRBJ2-2
D gene: NA
CDR3 DNA: TGTGCCAGCAGCTTAAGAAGCGGTAACACCGGGGAGCTGTTTTTT
CDR3 protein: CASSLRSGNTGELFF

V gene: TRBV5-1
J gene: TRBJ2-1
D gene: NA
CDR3 DNA: TGCGCCAGCAGCTCACCTAGCTCCTACAATGAGCAGTTCTTC
CDR3 protein: CASSSPSSYNEQFF

V gene: TRBV5-1
J gene: TRBJ2-3
D gene: TRBD1
CDR3 DNA: TGCGCCAGCAGCCTACTCCGGGACAGCAACACAGATACGCAGTATTTT
CDR3 protein: CASSLLRDSNTDTQYF

V gene: TRBV11-3
J gene: TRBJ2-5
D gene: NA
CDR3 DNA: TGTGCCAGCAGCTCCGACGCCGGAGGAGAGACCCAGTACTTC
CDR3 protein: CASSSDAGGETQYF

V gene: TRBV29-1
J gene: TRBJ1-5
D gene: NA
CDR3 DNA: TGCAGCGCTAAAGACGGTACTGGCAATCAGCCCCAGCATTTT
CDR3 protein: CSAKDGTGNQPQHF

V gene: TRBV5-8
J gene: TRBJ1-2
D gene: NA
CDR3 DNA: TGTGCCAGCAGCTCGACAGGACTCTATGGCTACACCTTC
CDR3 protein: CASSSTGLYGYTF

V gene: TRBV10-2
J gene: TRBJ1-2
D gene: NA
CDR3 DNA: TGCGCCAGCAGTGAACCCAGGGTGGACTATGGCTACACCTTC
CDR3 protein: CASSEPRVDYGYTF

V gene: TRBV19
J gene: TRBJ1-5
D gene: NA
CDR3 DNA: TGTGCCAGTAGTATGACAGGCGATCAGCCCCAGCATTTT
CDR3 protein: CASSMTGDQPQHF

V gene: TRBV5-1
J gene: TRBJ2-6
D gene: TRBD2
CDR3 DNA: TGCGCCAGCGCCCTTCGGGGGGGAGGGATTGGGGCCAACGTCCTGACTTTC
CDR3 protein: CASALRGGGIGANVLTF

V gene: TRBV7-8
J gene: TRBJ2-1
D gene: TRBD1
CDR3 DNA: TGTGCCAGCAGCTTAAGGGGGCAGAGCTCCTACAATGAGCAGTTCTTC
CDR3 protein: CASSLRGQSSYNEQFF

V gene: TRBV7-8
J gene: TRBJ2-3
D gene: NA
CDR3 DNA: TGTGCCAGCAGCTTAGGGGCGGCGGCCAGGGGAGATACGCAGTATTTT
CDR3 protein: CASSLGAAARGDTQYF

V gene: TRBV9
J gene: TRBJ1-1
D gene: NA
CDR3 DNA: TGTGCCAGCAGCCCCTCGGGTTCCGGTGGGGCTTTCTTT
CDR3 protein: CASSPSGSGGAFF

V gene: TRBV19
J gene: TRBJ1-2
D gene: TRBD1
CDR3 DNA: TGTGCCAGTAGTCAGCGGGACAGGAGAACATTTAACTATGGCTACACCTTC
CDR3 protein: CASSQRDRRTFNYGYTF

V gene: TRBV7-2
J gene: TRBJ1-1
D gene: NA
CDR3 DNA: TGTGCCAGCAACTGGCCTAGCACTGAAGCTTTCTTT
CDR3 protein: CASNWPSTEAFF

V gene: TRBV9
J gene: TRBJ1-2
D gene: NA
CDR3 DNA: TGTGCCAGCAGCGTAGCAGGGCATGGCTACACCTTC
CDR3 protein: CASSVAGHGYTF

V gene: TRBV19
J gene: TRBJ1-2
D gene: TRBD1
CDR3 DNA: TGTGCCAGTAGTATTCCCGGGACAGGGGGTTATGACTACACCTTC
CDR3 protein: CASSIPGTGGYDYTF

V gene: TRBV14
J gene: TRBJ2-7
D gene: TRBD2
CDR3 DNA: TGTGCCAGCAGCCAAGGGGCGGGAGGTCTCTACGAGCAGTACTTC
CDR3 protein: CASSQGAGGLYEQYF

V gene: TRBV5-1
J gene: TRBJ2-7
D gene: TRBD1
CDR3 DNA: TGCGCCAGCAGCTTGGCGGGACAGGACCTCTACGAGCAGTACTTC
CDR3 protein: CASSLAGQDLYEQYF

V gene: TRBV6-1
J gene: TRBJ1-2
D gene: NA
CDR3 DNA: TGTGCCAGCAGTGAAAGGGAGGGGTACTATGGCTACACCTTC
CDR3 protein: CASSEREGYYGYTF

V gene: TRBV28
J gene: TRBJ2-2
D gene: TRBD1
CDR3 DNA: TGTGCCAGCAGTCCGGGACAGGGGTCGAGGAACACCGGGGAGCTGTTTTTT
CDR3 protein: CASSPGQGSRNTGELFF

V gene: TRBV9
J gene: TRBJ2-5
D gene: TRBD2
CDR3 DNA: TGTGCCAGCAGCGTAGTGGCGGGAGGTAGAAGGGAGACCCAGTACTTC
CDR3 protein: CASSVVAGGRRETQYF

V gene: TRBV11-2
J gene: TRBJ1-1
D gene: NA
CDR3 DNA: TGTGCCAGCAGCGCGGGCCTAAACACTGAAGCTTTCTTT
CDR3 protein: CASSAGLNTEAFF

V gene: TRBV6-4
J gene: TRBJ2-7
D gene: NA
CDR3 DNA: TGTGCCAGCAGCCCCGATCTAGGCTCCTACGAGCAGTACTTC
CDR3 protein: CASSPDLGSYEQYF

V gene: TRBV10-3
J gene: TRBJ2-7
D gene: TRBD1
CDR3 DNA: TGTGCCATCAGTGGCCTGGGACAGGGGAGCTACGAGCAGTACTTC
CDR3 protein: CAISGLGQGSYEQYF

V gene: TRBV28
J gene: TRBJ1-2
D gene: TRBD1
CDR3 DNA: TGTGCCAGCAGTATCCAGGGACAGGGGATGGTTGGCTACACCTTC
CDR3 protein: CASSIQGQGMVGYTF

V gene: TRBV18
J gene: TRBJ2-3
D gene: NA
CDR3 DNA: TGTGCCAGCGGCCAGGCTAGCACAGATACGCAGTATTTT
CDR3 protein: CASGQASTDTQYF

V gene: TRBV25-1
J gene: TRBJ1-2
D gene: NA
CDR3 DNA: TGTGCCAGCACTGACAGTCGTCACTATGGCTACACCTTC
CDR3 protein: CASTDSRHYGYTF

V gene: TRBV19
J gene: TRBJ2-7
D gene: TRBD2
CDR3 DNA: TGTGCCAGTAGTGTGGGACTAGCGGGATACGAAACGTCCTACGAGCAGTACTTC
CDR3 protein: CASSVGLAGYETSYEQYF

V gene: TRBV5-1
J gene: TRBJ1-6
D gene: TRBD1
CDR3 DNA: TGCGCCAGCAGCCTCCGGACAGGGAGTAATTCACCCCTCCACTTT
CDR3 protein: CASSLRTGSNSPLHF

V gene: TRBV9
J gene: TRBJ2-3
D gene: TRBD2
CDR3 DNA: TGTGCCAGCAGCACTAGCGGAGCAAGCACAGATACGCAGTATTTT
CDR3 protein: CASSTSGASTDTQYF

V gene: TRBV27
J gene: TRBJ1-1
D gene: NA
CDR3 DNA: TGTGCCAGCAGTACTACACAGGGCTCTGAAGCTTTCTTT
CDR3 protein: CASSTTQGSEAFF

V gene: TRBV29-1
J gene: TRBJ2-5
D gene: TRBD1
CDR3 DNA: TGCAGCGTTGAAAGACAGGGGCGAGAGACCCAGTACTTC
CDR3 protein: CSVERQGRETQYF

V gene: TRBV25-1
J gene: TRBJ2-2
D gene: NA
CDR3 DNA: TGTGCCAGCAGTGAATGCAGGACACGAAAGAACACCGGGGAGCTGTTTTTT
CDR3 protein: CASSECRTRKNTGELFF

V gene: TRBV29-1
J gene: TRBJ1-3
D gene: NA
CDR3 DNA: TGCAGCGTTGGTAGTTTGGGAAACACCATATATTTT
CDR3 protein: CSVGSLGNTIYF

V gene: TRBV19
J gene: TRBJ2-1
D gene: TRBD2
CDR3 DNA: TGTGCGACGACTAGCGGGAGGAGAAATGAGCAGTTCTTC
CDR3 protein: CATTSGRRNEQFF

V gene: TRBV2
J gene: TRBJ2-5
D gene: TRBD2
CDR3 DNA: TGTGCCAGCAGTGTCCCTAGCGGGGGGGCCCAGACCTCTTCCCACTTC
CDR3 protein: CASSVPSGGAQTSSHF

V gene: TRBV28
J gene: TRBJ2-3
D gene: NA
CDR3 DNA: TGTGCCAGTCGGTCCAGCACAGATACGCAGTATTTT
CDR3 protein: CASRSSTDTQYF

V gene: TRBV25-1
J gene: TRBJ2-7
D gene: NA
CDR3 DNA: TGTGCCAGCAGTGCGACGGGTAGCTATTACGAGCAGTACTTC
CDR3 protein: CASSATGSYYEQYF

V gene: TRBV25-1
J gene: TRBJ2-7
D gene: TRBD1
CDR3 DNA: TGTGCCAGCAGTGGCTATGACAGGGCCGCGACCTACGAGCAGTACTTC
CDR3 protein: CASSGYDRAATYEQYF

V gene: TRBV2
J gene: TRBJ2-7
D gene: TRBD1
CDR3 DNA: TGTGCCAGCAGGGGACAGGGGAACTCCTACGAGCAGTACTTC
CDR3 protein: CASRGQGNSYEQYF

V gene: TRBV18
J gene: TRBJ2-7
D gene: TRBD2
CDR3 DNA: TGTGCCAGCTCACCGGTTGGACTAGCGGGAGGAATCTACGAGCAGTACTTC
CDR3 protein: CASSPVGLAGGIYEQYF

V gene: TRBV4-2
J gene: TRBJ2-7
D gene: NA
CDR3 DNA: TGTGCCAGCAGCCAAGATATAGTTCGGGGTAGCTCCTACGAGCAGTACTTC
CDR3 protein: CASSQDIVRGSSYEQYF

V gene: TRBV6-5
J gene: TRBJ1-5
D gene: TRBD1
CDR3 DNA: TGTGCCAGCAGTCGCTCCGGACAGGACAATCAGCCCCAGCATTTT
CDR3 protein: CASSRSGQDNQPQHF

V gene: TRBV12-5
J gene: TRBJ2-7
D gene: TRBD1
CDR3 DNA: TGTGCTAGTGGTTTGGCCCTACCGGGACAGGGCGACTACGAGCAGTACTTC
CDR3 protein: CASGLALPGQGDYEQYF

V gene: TRBV9
J gene: TRBJ2-7
D gene: NA
CDR3 DNA: TGTGCCAGCAGCGCCCCCCCAGGGGCTATCTCCTACGAGCAGTACTTC
CDR3 protein: CASSAPPGAISYEQYF

V gene: TRBV18
J gene: TRBJ2-7
D gene: TRBD1
CDR3 DNA: TGTGCCAGCTCAAGATCGGGGGGACAGGGGATCGAGCAGTACTTC
CDR3 protein: CASSRSGGQGIEQYF

V gene: TRBV7-2
J gene: TRBJ1-2
D gene: NA
CDR3 DNA: TGTGCCAGCAGCTTATTCGGGGGGCGGGAAGGCTACACCTTC
CDR3 protein: CASSLFGGREGYTF